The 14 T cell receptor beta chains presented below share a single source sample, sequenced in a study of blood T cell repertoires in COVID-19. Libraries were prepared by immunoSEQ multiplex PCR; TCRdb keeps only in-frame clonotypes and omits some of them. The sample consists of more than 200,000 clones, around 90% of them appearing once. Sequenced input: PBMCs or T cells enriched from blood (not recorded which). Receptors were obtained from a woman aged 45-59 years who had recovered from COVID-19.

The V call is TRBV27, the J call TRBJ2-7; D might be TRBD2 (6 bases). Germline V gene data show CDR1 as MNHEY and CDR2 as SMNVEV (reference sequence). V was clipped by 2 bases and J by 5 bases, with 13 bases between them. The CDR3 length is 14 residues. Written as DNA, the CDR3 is TGTGCCAGCAGTTTAGGACTAACTCCTGACGAGCAGTACTTC. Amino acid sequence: CASSLGLTPDEQYF.

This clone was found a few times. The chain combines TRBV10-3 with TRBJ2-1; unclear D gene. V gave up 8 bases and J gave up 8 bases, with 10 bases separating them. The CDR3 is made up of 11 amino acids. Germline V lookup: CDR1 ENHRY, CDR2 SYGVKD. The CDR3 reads CAIRENDEQFF. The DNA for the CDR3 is TGTGCCATCCGCGAGAACGATGAGCAGTTCTTC.

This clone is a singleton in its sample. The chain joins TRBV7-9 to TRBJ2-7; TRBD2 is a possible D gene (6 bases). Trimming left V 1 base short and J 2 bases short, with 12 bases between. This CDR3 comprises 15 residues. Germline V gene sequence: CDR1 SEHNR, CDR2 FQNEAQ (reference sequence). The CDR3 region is CASSLGPGSAYEQYF. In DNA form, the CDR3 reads TGTGCCAGCAGCTTAGGCCCCGGGAGCGCCTACGAGCAGTACTTC.

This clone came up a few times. CDR3 loop: CASSSSRGPTEAFF. The CDR3 DNA sequence: TGTGCCAGCAGCTCTTCGAGGGGGCCCACTGAAGCTTTCTTT. The J gene is TRBJ1-1, the V gene TRBV7-9; 7 bases match TRBD1. V lost 4 bases to trimming and J lost 4 bases; unmatched junction nucleotides: 6. This CDR3 has 14 amino acids. Germline V lookup: CDR1 SEHNR, CDR2 FQNEAQ (reference sequence).

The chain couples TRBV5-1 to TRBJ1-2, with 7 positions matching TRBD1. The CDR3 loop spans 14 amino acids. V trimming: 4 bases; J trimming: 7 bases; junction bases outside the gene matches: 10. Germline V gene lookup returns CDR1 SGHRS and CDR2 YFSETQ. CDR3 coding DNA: TGCGCCAGCAGCCACCGGCGGGCAGGGGGTGGCTACACCTTC. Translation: CASSHRRAGGGYTF.

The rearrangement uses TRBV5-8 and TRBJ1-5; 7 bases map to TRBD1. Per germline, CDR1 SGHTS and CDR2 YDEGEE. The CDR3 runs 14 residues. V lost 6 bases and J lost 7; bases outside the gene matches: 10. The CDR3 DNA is TGTGCCAGCAACAAAGACAGGGCCGGACAGCCCCAGCATTTT. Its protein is CASNKDRAGQPQHF.

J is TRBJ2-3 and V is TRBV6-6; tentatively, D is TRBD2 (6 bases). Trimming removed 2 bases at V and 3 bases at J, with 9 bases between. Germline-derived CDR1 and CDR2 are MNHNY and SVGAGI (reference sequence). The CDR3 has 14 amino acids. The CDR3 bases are TGTGCCAGCAGTTACGTCGCGGGAACAGATACGCAGTATTTT. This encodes CASSYVAGTDTQYF.

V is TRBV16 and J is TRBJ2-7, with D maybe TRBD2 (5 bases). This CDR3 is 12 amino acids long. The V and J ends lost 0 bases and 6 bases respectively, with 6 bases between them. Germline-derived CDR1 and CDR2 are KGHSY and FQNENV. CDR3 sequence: CASSQSRVEQYF. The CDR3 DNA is TGTGCCAGCAGCCAATCGCGGGTCGAGCAGTACTTC.

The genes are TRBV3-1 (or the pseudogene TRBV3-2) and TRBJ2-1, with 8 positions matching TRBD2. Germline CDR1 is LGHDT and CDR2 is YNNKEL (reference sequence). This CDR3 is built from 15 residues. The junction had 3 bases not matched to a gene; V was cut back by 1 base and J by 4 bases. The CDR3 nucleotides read TGTGCCAGCAGCCAAGGGAGCGGGGGATACAATGAGCAGTTCTTC. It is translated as CASSQGSGGYNEQFF.

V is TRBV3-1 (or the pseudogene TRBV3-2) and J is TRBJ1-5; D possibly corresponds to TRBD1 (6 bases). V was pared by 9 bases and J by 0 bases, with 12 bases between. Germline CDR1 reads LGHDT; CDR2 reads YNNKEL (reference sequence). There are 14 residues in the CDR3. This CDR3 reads CASGGGHSNQPQHF. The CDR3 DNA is TGTGCCAGTGGGGGCGGACATAGCAATCAGCCCCAGCATTTT.

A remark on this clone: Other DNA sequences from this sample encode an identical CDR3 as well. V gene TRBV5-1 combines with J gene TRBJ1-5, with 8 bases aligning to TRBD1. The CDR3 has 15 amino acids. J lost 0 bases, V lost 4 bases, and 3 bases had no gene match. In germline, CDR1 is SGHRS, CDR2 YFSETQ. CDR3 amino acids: CASSLTGDSNQPQHF. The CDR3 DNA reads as TGCGCCAGCAGCCTGACAGGGGATAGCAATCAGCCCCAGCATTTT.

For the CDR3, the DNA is TGTGCCAGTAGTATCCTCGGGACAGGAGGAGATGGCTACACCTTC. Encoded protein: CASSILGTGGDGYTF. The J gene is TRBJ1-2, the V gene TRBV19; 8 positions agree with TRBD1. The CDR3 is made up of 15 amino acids. J was trimmed by 6 bases and V by 3 bases; bases with no gene match: 9. Germline V lookup: CDR1 LNHDA, CDR2 SQIVND (reference sequence).

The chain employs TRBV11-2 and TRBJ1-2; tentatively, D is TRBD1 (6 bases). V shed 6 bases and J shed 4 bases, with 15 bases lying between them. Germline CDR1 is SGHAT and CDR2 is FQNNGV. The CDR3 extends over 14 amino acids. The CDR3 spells CASSYSGQIYGYTF. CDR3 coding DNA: TGTGCCAGCAGTTATTCCGGACAGATCTATGGCTACACCTTC. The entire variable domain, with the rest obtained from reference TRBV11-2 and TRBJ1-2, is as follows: EAGVAQSPRYKIIEKRQSVAFWCNPISGHATLYWYQQILGQGPKLLIQFQNNGVVDDSQLPKDRFSAERLKGVDSTLKIQPAKLEDSAVYLCASSYSGQIYGYTFGSGTRLTVV.

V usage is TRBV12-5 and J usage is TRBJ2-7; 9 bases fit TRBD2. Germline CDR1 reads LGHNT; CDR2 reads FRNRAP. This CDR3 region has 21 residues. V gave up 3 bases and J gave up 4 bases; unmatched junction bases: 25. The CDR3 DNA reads TGTGCTAGTGGTTTATCATGGGTGAGACTAGCGGAAACGGGGATAGCGTACGAGCAGTACTTC. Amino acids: CASGLSWVRLAETGIAYEQYF.